Reported below is one T cell receptor (beta chain). This clonotype was seen only a few times. Its antigen target is currently unknown. One base away there is no much larger clone; base qualities are not given. The data stem from a study of blood T cells in healthy people across ages (dated by TCRdb to between 2014 and 2017). About the full investigation: In model experiments, template switching captured about one uniquely barcoded TCR beta cDNA molecule for every two T cells. Using deep sequencing normalized with unique cDNA molecular identifiers, the study measured how TCR beta repertoire diversity changes with age. The donors were split into four age groups: young (average about 16 years), middle-aged (nearly 40), aged (over 55) and long-lived (roughly 88). To avoid experimental bias, donors of different ages were randomly spread across the sequencing lanes. Two additional independent replicas of 1 million unique cDNA reads from the same blood draw were analyzed for two donors (one aged 18 to 30 and one aged 80 or older).

The roughly 39 donors, aged about 6 to 100 years, were systemically healthy Caucasian individuals from Russia. Each donor gave approximately 9.3 milliliters of peripheral blood, collected into EDTA-treated Vacutainer tubes. Ficoll-Paque density-gradient centrifugation was used to isolate PBMCs, with at least 7 million obtained per sample. Total RNA, at least 5 micrograms per sample, was extracted from PBMCs with Trizol reagent. The percentages of naive CD45RAhigh/CD27high T cells were determined by flow cytometry on a PBMC aliquot from every donor. The paper as a whole reports these results and caveats: Total diversity estimates from one million sequenced T cells were considered lower bounds and underestimates. There was a strong correlation between observed TCR beta diversity and the percentage of naive T cells measured by flow cytometry. Conclusive comparison of naive and antigen-experienced compartments was prevented by the profiling of bulk unsorted PBMCs. The CMV infection status of donors was not known, potentially confounding age-related changes in expanded clonotypes. As age increased, observed TCR beta diversity per million T cells dropped in a roughly linear way, and a significant reduction was already evident by age 40. Compared with the aged group, the long-lived group had more naive CD4+ T cells, fewer expanded clones and increased TCR diversity, a pattern suggesting age selection.

Receptors were amplified or captured by 5' RACE. TCRdb names Illumina HiSeq 2500 as the instrument used. The second PCR ran for about 7 to 11 cycles and used a J-beta primer mix along with a sample-barcoded 5' primer. A unique molecular identifier was introduced onto each TCR beta cDNA molecule by a template-switch 5' adaptor carrying 12 random nucleotides. Each sample yielded at least 2.5 million CDR3-containing paired-end reads. First-strand cDNA synthesis was performed from all RNA using the Mint cDNA synthesis kit, with priming by a TRBC-specific oligonucleotide. All cDNA was treated with uracil-DNA glycosylase and then went through a first 18-cycle PCR with the universal primers M1SS and BC2_uni_R. Processing in the source paper ran as follows. For normalization, 1 million high-quality reads, each with a distinct molecular identifier, were randomly selected from each sample. Instead of being binned into consensus sequences, reads that shared molecular identifiers were thrown out. MiTCR, run with a Q25 quality threshold and the strictest error-elimination algorithm, handled CDR3 identification, clonotype clustering and error correction. Lower-bound total TCR beta diversity was estimated with a nonparametric unseen species model using Euler transformation. The public sequencing data were trimmed at Q25 with fastp and processed into clonotypes with MiXCR by TCRdb, which kept only in-frame beta chains. All rows with the same CDR3 protein become a single entry with the most common DNA and genes. The V and J calls were determined by TCRdb, not by the authors. Here the sample has under 750,000 distinct CDR3 sequences; around 48% occur a single time. Clones ranked in the top ten supply under 30% of the sample.

CDR1 and CDR2 (LNHNV, YYDKDF) derive from the germline V gene (reference sequence). The junction carries 16 bases between V and J, which are trimmed by 1 base and 2 bases respectively. The CDR3, from cysteine to phenylalanine, totals 17 residues. CDR3 DNA only is kept here, 51 bases in frame from base 1. Source material: blood. The sequence is built from TRBV15 and TRBJ2-3, and the D gene may be TRBD1, 6 bases matching. This TCR derives from a man of 80 years or more in good health. The CDR3 sequence is CATSRGIGTFLTDTQYF. The DNA is TGTGCCACCAGCAGAGGGATCGGGACATTCCTCACAGATACGCAGTATTTT. Outside the CDR3, residues come from the reference TRBV15 and TRBJ2-3 proteins, so the full variable domain is: DAMVIQNPRYQVTQFGKPVTLSCSQTLNHNVMYWYQQKSSQAPKLLFHYYDKDFNNEADTPDNFQSRRPNTSFCFLDIRSPGLGDTAMYLCATSRGIGTFLTDTQYFGPGTRLTVL.